This record covers a single TCR beta chain. Its matching antigen is unknown. These data belong to a study of blood T cells in healthy people across ages. A J-beta primer mix and a sample-barcoded 5' primer were used in a second PCR of about 6 to 12 cycles. Every cDNA molecule carried a tag from a template-switch adaptor bearing 12 random nucleotides. TCRdb analysed the 5' RACE reads with MiXCR anew, one entry per CDR3 protein. The sample lists 1,800,000 or so distinct CDR3 sequences, roughly two fifths occurring once. Germline V gene lookup returns CDR1 SGHRS and CDR2 YFSETQ. J was trimmed by 0 bases and V by 4 bases; bases with no gene match: 3. This CDR3 has 15 amino acids. Study results and limitations: Unsorted PBMCs ruled out conclusive naive versus antigen-experienced comparison. TCR beta diversity, measured per million T cells, fell in a roughly linear way with age. Observed TCR beta diversity showed a strong correlation with the percentage of naive T cells as measured by flow cytometry.

The source material was blood. The sequence derives from a human donor in good health. The gene calls are TRBV5-1 and TRBJ2-7, with 11 bases lining up with TRBD2. The CDR3 loop reads CASSPTSGDSYEQYF. The CDR3 DNA is TGCGCCAGCAGCCCGACTAGCGGGGACTCCTACGAGCAGTACTTC.